These 32 T cell receptor beta chains were sequenced from one sample in a study of blood T cell repertoires in COVID-19 (dated by TCRdb to the early 2020s). Library generation was performed with the immunoSEQ multiplex PCR assay. In TCRdb, the immuneACCESS table is reduced to in-frame sequences with V and J assigned. These tables do not hold every clone; where another copy was compared, an unresolved V gene accounts for under half, and the others remain unexplained. For this sample the table gives 130,000 to 150,000 clones, of which over 70% were detected only once. Of the sample, about 2% falls within the top ten clones. Sequencing input: peripheral blood. These receptors all stem from a woman aged 55-75 years with acute or convalescent COVID-19.

The chain couples TRBV10-3 to TRBJ1-5, with a possible D match to TRBD1 (6 bases). CDR1 ENHRY and CDR2 SYGVKD come from the germline V gene. Trimming took off 4 bases at V and 11 bases at J, with 21 bases between the two ends. The length of the CDR3 is 15 residues. The CDR3 region is CAISGESRGIGSQHF. The CDR3 coding sequence is TGTGCCATCAGTGGGGAAAGCAGGGGCATTGGGTCCCAGCATTTT.

The CDR3 DNA reads as TGTGCCAGCAGCCCCGACTATTATAGCACAGATACGCAGTATTTT. Encoded protein: CASSPDYYSTDTQYF. The V and J genes are TRBV7-3 and TRBJ2-3, with a tentative D call TRBD2 (5 bases). The CDR3 covers 15 residues. The V and J ends lost 5 bases and 0 bases respectively, with 12 bases between them. Germline V lookup: CDR1 SGHTA, CDR2 FQGTGA.

This chain connects TRBV6-6 to TRBJ2-1; TRBD2 matches at 10 bases. The CDR3 has 15 amino acids. Trimming took 4 bases from V and 5 from J; bases not matched to a gene: 5. CDR1 and CDR2 (germline): MNHNY, SVGAGI (reference sequence). The CDR3 DNA sequence: TGTGCCAGCAGTTTCCTAGCGGGAGCAAACAATGAGCAGTTCTTC. This encodes CASSFLAGANNEQFF.

The chain employs TRBV7-9 and TRBJ2-1; 11 bases line up with TRBD2. The CDR3 is 19 residues long. The junction had 20 bases not matched to a gene; V was cut back by 5 bases and J by 8 bases. Germline loops: CDR1 SEHNR, CDR2 FQNEAQ (reference sequence). The CDR3 region has the DNA TGTGCCAGCAGCACCCGCATCCTAGCGGGAGGAAATAGGATCGATGAGCAGTTCTTC. Translating gives CASSTRILAGGNRIDEQFF.

This chain connects TRBV3-1 (or the pseudogene TRBV3-2) to TRBJ2-3; D is ambiguous. The CDR3 totals 15 residues. The germline V gene encodes CDR1 LGHDT and CDR2 YNNKEL (reference sequence). The V end lost 1 base, the J end lost 9 bases, and 17 bases lay between the germline ends. The CDR3, as DNA: TGTGCCAGCAGCCAAGGGGTGGGTCCCGCGGCAACGCAGTATTTT. This translates into CASSQGVGPAATQYF.

The V call is TRBV27, the J call TRBJ2-4, with TRBD1 identical over 7 bases. J gave up 1 base and V 3 bases, and 6 bases lay outside the gene matches. Germline V gene lookup returns CDR1 MNHEY and CDR2 SMNVEV (reference sequence). This CDR3 spans 16 amino acids. CDR3 protein: CASSFNDRVAKNIQYF. DNA for the CDR3: TGTGCCAGCAGTTTTAACGACAGGGTGGCCAAAAACATTCAGTACTTC.

The rearrangement uses TRBV9 and TRBJ2-3, with 8 bases lining up with TRBD1. In germline, CDR1 is SGDLS, CDR2 YYNGEE. The CDR3 loop spans 16 amino acids. Germline trimming cut 2 bases from V and 3 bases from J; bases unmatched to any gene: 8. As DNA, the CDR3 is TGTGCCAGCAGCGTGGGGACAGGTGTATCTACAGATACGCAGTATTTT. This encodes CASSVGTGVSTDTQYF.

This rearrangement joins TRBV15 to TRBJ2-7; 10 positions match TRBD1. Germline CDR1 LNHNV, CDR2 YYDKDF (reference sequence). V lost 2 bases, J lost 5 bases, and 6 bases stayed unmatched. The CDR3 has 15 residues. The chain's CDR3 is CATSRLHGTGDEQYF. The DNA for the CDR3 is TGTGCCACCAGCAGATTACACGGGACAGGGGACGAGCAGTACTTC.

This clone was observed a handful of times. The chain couples TRBV29-1 to TRBJ2-7; TRBD2 matches 9 bases. With V trimmed by 6 bases and J by 4 bases, 7 bases remained unmatched. CDR3 length: 13 residues. CDR1 is SQVTM, CDR2 ANQGSEA, per germline. DNA for the CDR3: TGCAGCGTGGCCCTCACTAGCGGGTACGAGCAGTACTTC. Translation gives CSVALTSGYEQYF.

The chain recombines TRBV11-2 with TRBJ1-4; 8 positions match TRBD1. The V segment lost 0 bases and the J segment 5 bases; nucleotides outside the gene matches: 8. The CDR3 has 17 amino acids. Germline assignment: CDR1 SGHAT and CDR2 FQNNGV. The CDR3 region is CASSLDPGQVANEKLFF. The CDR3 nucleotides are TGTGCCAGCAGCTTAGACCCGGGACAGGTGGCGAATGAAAAACTGTTTTTT.

This rearrangement joins TRBV7-9 to TRBJ2-1; tentatively, D is TRBD2 (6 bases). CDR3 length: 15 residues. Germline V gene sequence: CDR1 SEHNR, CDR2 FQNEAQ (reference sequence). Trimming took off 1 base at V and 0 bases at J, with 7 bases between the two ends. The CDR3 spells CASSLDGSSYNEQFF. As DNA, the CDR3 is TGTGCCAGCAGCTTAGACGGGAGCTCCTACAATGAGCAGTTCTTC.

The rearrangement joins TRBV19 to TRBJ1-6; D is unclear. Germline loops: CDR1 LNHDA, CDR2 SQIVND (reference sequence). V gave up 6 bases and J gave up 3 bases, with 12 bases separating them. This CDR3 contains 15 residues. CDR3 in DNA: TGTGCCAGTAGGGCCGCCCGCGGCTATAATTCACCCCTCCACTTT. It encodes CASRAARGYNSPLHF.

This clone appeared a single time. In nucleotides, the CDR3 is TGTGCCAGCAGTTCCCAGTGGGGCTACACCTTC. Protein sequence: CASSSQWGYTF. V and J are TRBV28 and TRBJ1-2; unclear D gene. Per the germline V gene, CDR1 is MDHEN and CDR2 is SYDVKM. V shed 4 bases and J shed 8 bases, with 8 bases lying between them. The CDR3 loop spans 11 amino acids.

This clone was seen a handful of times. The chain couples TRBV28 to TRBJ2-7; TRBD2 might be the D (5 bases). This CDR3 has 14 residues. V shed 2 bases and J shed 4 bases, with 12 bases lying between them. Germline V gene sequence: CDR1 MDHEN, CDR2 SYDVKM. CDR3 sequence: CASSLPGISYEQYF. The CDR3 nucleotides are TGTGCCAGCAGTTTACCCGGGATTTCTTACGAGCAGTACTTC.

The chain recombines TRBV27 with TRBJ2-7; 7 positions match TRBD2. Germline CDR1 and CDR2: MNHEY and SMNVEV (reference sequence). The CDR3 runs to 13 residues. The V gene end was trimmed by 10 bases and the J gene end by 2 bases; junction bases not matched to a gene: 8. CDR3 coding DNA: TGTGCCACCTCGCGGGGGATTACCTACGAGCAGTACTTC. Translating gives CATSRGITYEQYF.

The DNA of the CDR3 is TGTGCTAGTGGTTTTGGAGGGGCTGAAGCTTTCTTT. This encodes CASGFGGAEAFF. The V gene is TRBV12-5, the J gene TRBJ1-1; tentative D call: TRBD1 (5 bases). Germline CDR1 is LGHNT and CDR2 is FRNRAP. This CDR3 is built from 12 residues. V was cut by 3 bases and J by 6 bases, with 8 bases left in between.

This clone was observed a few times. The chain joins TRBV5-4 to TRBJ1-1; 7 bases align to TRBD1. This CDR3 region has 15 residues. Germline CDR1 is SGHNT and CDR2 is YYREEE (reference sequence). V shed 4 bases, J shed 6 bases, and the junction held 12 bases outside the gene matches. Written as DNA, the CDR3 is TGTGCCAGCAGCACACAGGGACAGCTAAAGGCTGAAGCTTTCTTT. It yields the protein CASSTQGQLKAEAFF.

The chain uses TRBV16 and TRBJ2-7; maybe TRBD1 (6 bases). Trimming left V 4 bases short and J 6 bases short, with 22 bases between. In germline, CDR1 is KGHSY, CDR2 FQNENV. This CDR3 region has 16 residues. The CDR3: CASSPFRQDLAFEQYF. The CDR3 bases are TGTGCCAGCAGCCCCTTTCGACAGGATCTAGCCTTCGAGCAGTACTTC.

This chain joins TRBV5-1 and TRBJ2-2; 11 bases agree with TRBD2. Germline V lookup: CDR1 SGHRS, CDR2 YFSETQ. V trimming: 1 base; J trimming: 5 bases; junction bases outside the gene matches: 1. CDR3 size: 15 residues. For the CDR3, the DNA is TGCGCCAGCAGCTTGAGGACTAGCGGGACCGGGGAGCTGTTTTTT. This encodes CASSLRTSGTGELFF.

This clone showed up just once. The rearrangement uses TRBV12-5 and TRBJ2-1; 9 positions agree with TRBD1. The CDR3 is made up of 15 amino acids. CDR1 and CDR2 from the germline V gene are LGHNT and FRNRAP. V trimming: 5 bases; J trimming: 4 bases; junction bases outside the gene matches: 6. As DNA, the CDR3 is TGTGCTAGTGGTCACCGGACAGGGGTTTACAATGAGCAGTTCTTC. It codes for CASGHRTGVYNEQFF.

CDR3 in amino acids: CASSQEGQRDRGQVKREVETQYF. In nucleotides, the CDR3 is TGTGCCAGCAGCCAAGAGGGCCAAAGGGACAGGGGCCAGGTAAAGCGGGAAGTGGAGACCCAGTACTTC. V gene TRBV14 combines with J gene TRBJ2-5, with 10 nucleotides matching TRBD1. There are 23 residues in the CDR3. Germline V gene data show CDR1 as SGHDN and CDR2 as FVKESK. Trimming removed 0 bases from V and 5 bases from J; junction bases left unmatched: 27.

CDR3 protein: CASRLQGNTEAFF. As DNA, the CDR3 is TGTGCCAGTAGGTTACAGGGGAACACTGAAGCTTTCTTT. V is TRBV19 and J is TRBJ1-1; possibly TRBD1 for D (6 bases). The CDR3 runs 13 residues. Germline values: CDR1 LNHDA, CDR2 SQIVND (reference sequence). The ends were cut back, 6 bases at V and 1 base at J, with 9 bases in the middle.

This clone came up a few times. The chain carries TRBV18 and TRBJ2-1; 9 bases fit TRBD2. CDR3 length: 18 residues. Germline CDR1 and CDR2: KGHSH and LQKENI. The junction had 13 bases not matched to a gene; V was cut back by 3 bases and J by 4 bases. The DNA of the CDR3 is TGTGCCAGCTCACCGCGGCAGACTAGCGGAGCCCTATACAATGAGCAGTTCTTC. This sequence encodes CASSPRQTSGALYNEQFF.

The chain combines TRBV10-3 with TRBJ2-3; 7 bases are shared with TRBD2. Germline V gives CDR1 ENHRY, CDR2 SYGVKD. J was trimmed by 4 bases and V by 6 bases; bases with no gene match: 10. This CDR3 has 15 amino acids. DNA of the CDR3: TGTGCCATCAGCCGGGGGAGGGCCGGAGCAGATACGCAGTATTTT. Encoded protein: CAISRGRAGADTQYF.

V and J are TRBV6-4 and TRBJ1-6; D remains unclear. CDR1 and CDR2 (germline): MRHNA, SNTAGT. CDR3 length: 13 residues. Trimming shortened V by 3 bases and J by 7 bases, and 7 bases separated the two germline ends. CDR3 sequence: CASSEDGNSPLHF. In nucleotides, the CDR3 is TGTGCCAGCAGTGAAGACGGGAATTCACCCCTCCACTTT.

The rearrangement links TRBV27 to TRBJ2-2; D gene unclear. With 5 bases removed from V and 5 bases from J, the gap between germline ends came to 9 bases. The CDR3 loop spans 13 amino acids. The germline gives CDR1 MNHEY, CDR2 SMNVEV (reference sequence). As DNA, the CDR3 is TGTGCCAGCAGTCTGACTGATACCGGGGAGCTGTTTTTT. This sequence encodes CASSLTDTGELFF.

The genes are TRBV30 and TRBJ1-2, with D tentatively TRBD1 (5 bases). The ends were cut back, 6 bases at V and 4 bases at J, with 18 bases in the middle. Per the germline V gene, CDR1 is GTSNPN and CDR2 is SVGIG (reference sequence). The CDR3 extends over 14 amino acids. Written as DNA, the CDR3 is TGTGCCTGCCCTGCGGCAGGCGGGGGCTATGGCTACACCTTC. Its translation: CACPAAGGGYGYTF.

The chain uses TRBV11-2 and TRBJ2-3, with D possibly TRBD2 on 6 matching bases. The germline V and J ends were trimmed by 0 bases and 6 bases, with 7 bases remaining between them. This CDR3 has 13 residues. Germline V gene sequence: CDR1 SGHAT, CDR2 FQNNGV. As DNA, the CDR3 is TGTGCCAGCAGCTTAGAGCTAGCGGATACGCAGTATTTT. It translates to CASSLELADTQYF.

The chain carries TRBV19 and TRBJ1-1, with 8 nucleotides matching TRBD1. With V trimmed by 7 bases and J by 6 bases, 7 bases remained unmatched. From germline, CDR1 is LNHDA and CDR2 SQIVND (reference sequence). The CDR3 runs 13 residues. The CDR3 nucleotides are TGTGCCAGTAACCTCAGGGGGCAGGCTGAAGCTTTCTTT. It specifies CASNLRGQAEAFF.

The chain links TRBV7-8 to TRBJ1-2; TRBD1 matches at 11 bases. There are 16 residues in the CDR3. In germline, CDR1 is SGHVS, CDR2 FQNEAQ. V lost 1 base and J lost 4; bases outside the gene matches: 5. This chain's CDR3 is CASSLVGTGGFYGYTF. In DNA form, the CDR3 reads TGTGCCAGCAGCTTAGTCGGGACAGGGGGTTTCTATGGCTACACCTTC.

J is TRBJ1-6 and V is TRBV28, with D perhaps TRBD1 (6 bases). Germline assignment: CDR1 MDHEN and CDR2 SYDVKM. The CDR3 is 16 amino acids. Trimming took off 7 bases at V and 1 base at J, with 14 bases between the two ends. CDR3 loop: CASKGDALSYNSPLHF. As DNA, the CDR3 is TGTGCCAGCAAGGGGGACGCACTGTCCTATAATTCACCCCTCCACTTT.

The J gene is TRBJ2-4, the V gene TRBV7-8; 7 nucleotides agree with TRBD2. Losses at the gene ends were 3 bases for V and 1 base for J; bases not matched to a gene: 6. Germline loops: CDR1 SGHVS, CDR2 FQNEAQ. The CDR3 runs to 16 residues. CDR3 nucleotides: TGTGCCAGCAGCTTGGGCGGGAGTATTGCCAAAAACATTCAGTACTTC. Residues: CASSLGGSIAKNIQYF.